Listed here are 5 T cell receptor beta chains from one sample, sequenced in a study of breast tumors, draining lymph nodes, adjacent tissues. TCRdb ran MiXCR on the multiplex PCR reads and lists one entry per CDR3 protein. The table includes about 200,000 distinct CDR3 sequences, approximately 30% detected once. Samples came from axillary lymph nodes draining the breast cancer. Sequencing was performed on axillary lymph node tissue. The receptors were sampled from a female donor with breast cancer. Some clones in this sample may be carry-over from other donors' samples.

This clonotype came up many times. Its ends do not fully match the called genes, so a read error is possible. This sequence joins TRBV9 and TRBJ2-1; TRBD1 matches at 10 bases. CDR1 and CDR2 from the germline V gene are SGDLS and YYNGEE. The CDR3 is 12 amino acids. CDR3 DNA sequence: TGTGCCAGCAGGTCCCCGGGACAGGGGTTACTCTTC. It yields the protein CASRSPGQGLLF.

Concerning this clonotype itself: Possible read error: a much larger clone is one base away. V is TRBV19 and J is TRBJ2-1; 9 bases are shared with TRBD2. Germline V gene lookup returns CDR1 LNHDA and CDR2 SQIVND (reference sequence). CDR3 length equals 15 residues. The CDR3 is CASSYSGRVRNGQFF. CDR3 in DNA: TGTGCCAGTAGTTATAGCGGGAGAGTTAGGAATGGGCAGTTCTTC.

Many counts were recorded for this clonotype. The chain recombines TRBV11-3 with TRBJ2-5; D possibly corresponds to TRBD1 (6 bases). The V gene lost 4 bases and the J gene lost 10 bases, with 22 bases spanning the gap. Per the germline V gene, CDR1 is SGHNT and CDR2 is YENEEA. The CDR3 consists of 15 residues. DNA of the CDR3: TGTGCCAGCAGCTCGGGGCCCCCGCCCAAGGGGGTCCAGTACTTC. Protein sequence: CASSSGPPPKGVQYF.

This clonotype has at least ten counts. This sequence joins TRBV5-1 and TRBJ2-2; tentatively, D is TRBD1 (6 bases). This CDR3 is 15 amino acids long. From germline, CDR1 is SGHRS and CDR2 YFSETQ. V dropped 6 bases and J dropped 4 bases, with 16 bases sitting between them. The CDR3 region is CASTAGGRGTGELFF. The CDR3 DNA follows: TGCGCCAGCACCGCTGGGGGCAGGGGCACCGGGGAGCTGTTTTTT.

This clonotype came up many times. The chain joins TRBV20-1 to TRBJ2-1; TRBD2 agrees at 10 bases. J gave up 0 bases and V 0 bases, and 5 bases lay outside the gene matches. Germline V gives CDR1 DFQATT, CDR2 SNEGSKA (reference sequence). The CDR3 has 17 residues. The CDR3 sequence is CSARDPASGSSYNEQFF. The DNA for the CDR3 is TGCAGTGCTAGAGATCCGGCTAGCGGGAGCTCCTACAATGAGCAGTTCTTC.